Listed here are 9 T cell receptor beta chains from one sample, sequenced in a study of cytomegalovirus exposure and HLA in healthy donors. The PCR made use of 60 Vbeta and 13 Jbeta primers. TCRdb keeps only in-frame clones here, not all; method: immunoSEQ multiplex PCR. The table has about 140,000 clones, 80% seen once; the top ten hold under 5%. The sequencing sample was made of PBMCs. The source is a man aged 35-49 years in good health and CMV-seronegative.

This chain links TRBV28 with TRBJ2-1; 7 bases fit TRBD2. The ends lost 3 bases at V and 6 bases at J; junction bases unmatched: 11. The CDR3 loop spans 16 amino acids. CDR1 and CDR2 (germline): MDHEN, SYDVKM. The chain's CDR3 is CASSFWREGRGNEQFF. CDR3 DNA: TGTGCCAGCAGTTTCTGGAGGGAGGGAAGGGGCAATGAGCAGTTCTTC.

V gene TRBV9 combines with J gene TRBJ2-3; a possible D gene is TRBD2 (6 bases). V shed 4 bases and J shed 5 bases, with 11 bases lying between them. This CDR3 is built from 13 residues. CDR1 and CDR2 (germline): SGDLS, YYNGEE. The CDR3 protein is CASSSQGLDTQYF. The CDR3 DNA follows: TGTGCCAGCAGCTCCCAGGGACTAGATACGCAGTATTTT.

This clone was counted once. The V and J genes are TRBV4-3 and TRBJ1-2; TRBD1 might be the D (6 bases). The CDR3 spans 16 residues. CDR1 and CDR2 (germline): LGHNA, YSLEER. V was cut by 1 base and J by 2 bases, with 14 bases left in between. The DNA for the CDR3 is TGCGCCAGCAGCCAAGCCCAGGGAGGGGGGAACTATGGCTACACCTTC. Amino acids: CASSQAQGGGNYGYTF.

The rearrangement joins TRBV29-1 to TRBJ2-4; 7 bases are a match to TRBD1. Trimming removed 6 bases from V and 8 bases from J; junction bases left unmatched: 7. From germline, CDR1 is SQVTM and CDR2 ANQGSEA. This CDR3 has 12 amino acids. CDR3 coding DNA: TGCAGCGTCGAAAACAGGGGTGACATTCAGTACTTC. Its translation is CSVENRGDIQYF.

The chain uses TRBV7-9 and TRBJ2-3; D possibly corresponds to TRBD2 (7 bases). Trimming stripped 5 bases from V and 3 bases from J, with 18 bases between. CDR1 is SEHNR and CDR2 is FQNEAQ in the germline V gene (reference sequence). CDR3 length: 16 amino acids. The CDR3 loop reads CASSRGGGAGTDTQYF. The CDR3 DNA reads as TGTGCCAGCAGCCGGGGAGGGGGTGCAGGTACAGATACGCAGTATTTT.

The chain links TRBV2 to TRBJ2-3, with TRBD1 matching over 11 bases. This CDR3 has 15 residues. CDR1 is SNHLY, CDR2 FYNNEI, per germline. Trimming at V came to 6 bases and at J to 3 bases, leaving 5 bases not matched to a gene. This CDR3 reads CASSPGTGGTDTQYF. The CDR3 nucleotides are TGTGCCAGCAGCCCCGGGACAGGGGGAACAGATACGCAGTATTTT.

J is TRBJ2-5 and V is TRBV2; 11 bases agree with TRBD2. Germline loops: CDR1 SNHLY, CDR2 FYNNEI. V lost 5 bases, J lost 2 bases, and 10 bases stayed unmatched. The CDR3 sequence is 17 residues long. The CDR3 DNA reads as TGTGCCAGCAGTTCACCAGGGGTAGCGGGGGGGCAAGAGACCCAGTACTTC. Residues: CASSSPGVAGGQETQYF.

The chain combines TRBV4-1 with TRBJ1-6; D perhaps matches TRBD1 (5 bases). Germline CDR1 is MGHRA and CDR2 is YSYEKL. Trimming pared 5 bases from V and 9 bases from J, leaving 23 bases between. This CDR3 has 17 amino acids. CDR3 bases: TGCGCCAGCAGCTCCCGAGGAAGGGGTCAGGGAACTTCACCCCTCCACTTT. The encoded protein is CASSSRGRGQGTSPLHF.

V is TRBV19 and J is TRBJ2-3, with TRBD2 matching 10 bases. Germline-derived CDR1 and CDR2 are LNHDA and SQIVND (reference sequence). V lost 8 bases, J lost 4 bases, and 6 bases stayed unmatched. The CDR3 runs to 14 residues. CDR3: CASQRGGRADTQYF. CDR3 in DNA: TGTGCCAGTCAGCGGGGGGGCCGCGCAGATACGCAGTATTTT.